This is a list of T cell receptor beta chains from one sample in a study of control samples from healthy donors and cancer patients. The method was immunoSEQ multiplex PCR; TCRdb's version includes in-frame clones alone and lacks a portion of them. This sample yields 200,000 or so clones, of which about 90% are seen a single time; 1.5% to 2% belongs to the top ten. Sequencing was done on a sample of blood. The receptors originated from a man aged 30-40 years in good health. CDR3s include the opening cysteine and the closing phenylalanine or tryptophan. The D gene is left open where the match is weak. For some rows the clone size is stated as once, few or many, or as a class when expanded; others skip it.

abundance: -; v_gene: TRBV10-3; d_gene: -; j_gene: TRBJ2-3; CDR3nt: TGTGCCATCAGTGTACAGGGAAGCGAAACAGATACGCAGTATTTT; CDR3aa: CAISVQGSETDTQYF
abundance: -; v_gene: TRBV27; d_gene: TRBD2; j_gene: TRBJ2-1; CDR3nt: TGTGCCAGCAAAATAAGTAGAGCGGGGGCTTATGGTCTGTTCTTC; CDR3aa: CASKISRAGAYGLFF
abundance: -; v_gene: TRBV9; d_gene: -; j_gene: TRBJ2-3; CDR3nt: TGTGCCAGCAGCGTGGATTCCGGGACCCTCAATACGCAGTATTTT; CDR3aa: CASSVDSGTLNTQYF
abundance: -; v_gene: TRBV19; d_gene: -; j_gene: TRBJ1-5; CDR3nt: TGTGCCAGTAGTACAGGGGGCAATCAGCCCCAGCATTTT; CDR3aa: CASSTGGNQPQHF
abundance: -; v_gene: TRBV5-1; d_gene: -; j_gene: TRBJ2-3; CDR3nt: TGCGCCAGCATAGTGACACCGGGCACAGATACGCAGTATTTT; CDR3aa: CASIVTPGTDTQYF
abundance: once; v_gene: TRBV4-1; d_gene: TRBD2; j_gene: TRBJ2-1; CDR3nt: TGCGCCAGCAGCCACCAAGATCGTCTAGCGGATGAGCAGTTCTTC; CDR3aa: CASSHQDRLADEQFF
abundance: -; v_gene: TRBV5-1; d_gene: TRBD2; j_gene: TRBJ2-1; CDR3nt: TGCGCCAGCAGCCTAGCGGGGGTAAATTACAATGAGCAGTTCTTC; CDR3aa: CASSLAGVNYNEQFF
abundance: -; v_gene: TRBV25-1; d_gene: -; j_gene: TRBJ1-3; CDR3nt: TGTGCCAGCTCGAGTTGGGGGGACACCATATATTTT; CDR3aa: CASSSWGDTIYF
abundance: -; v_gene: TRBV4-2; d_gene: -; j_gene: TRBJ1-4; CDR3nt: TGTGCCAGCAGCCAAGGGGTCGGGGGGCAGAGTGAAAAACTGTTTTTT; CDR3aa: CASSQGVGGQSEKLFF
abundance: -; v_gene: TRBV5-1; d_gene: -; j_gene: TRBJ2-3; CDR3nt: TGCGCCAGCCACAGCCAGCGGAGCACAGATACGCAGTATTTT; CDR3aa: CASHSQRSTDTQYF
abundance: -; v_gene: TRBV2; d_gene: -; j_gene: TRBJ1-1; CDR3nt: TGTGCCAGCAGGTTCGACAAGAACACTGAAGCTTTCTTT; CDR3aa: CASRFDKNTEAFF
abundance: -; v_gene: TRBV19; d_gene: -; j_gene: TRBJ1-6; CDR3nt: TGTGCCAGTAGTATATTAGGGGTAGGATCACCCCTCCACTTT; CDR3aa: CASSILGVGSPLHF
abundance: few; v_gene: TRBV7-7; d_gene: TRBD2; j_gene: TRBJ2-7; CDR3nt: TGTGCCAGCAGCCGTAGCGGGGGGGAGTACGAGCAGTACTTC; CDR3aa: CASSRSGGEYEQYF
abundance: -; v_gene: TRBV28; d_gene: -; j_gene: TRBJ2-7; CDR3nt: TGTGCCAGCAGCCGCATGTTTGCCTACGAGCAGTACTTC; CDR3aa: CASSRMFAYEQYF
abundance: -; v_gene: TRBV20-1; d_gene: -; j_gene: TRBJ1-1; CDR3nt: TGCAGTGCGAGGGGCAACACTGAAGCTTTCTTT; CDR3aa: CSARGNTEAFF
abundance: -; v_gene: TRBV10-2; d_gene: -; j_gene: TRBJ2-5; CDR3nt: TGCGCCAGCAGTGAGACCAGGGAGACCCAGTACTTC; CDR3aa: CASSETRETQYF
abundance: -; v_gene: TRBV18; d_gene: TRBD1; j_gene: TRBJ1-2; CDR3nt: TGTGCCAGCTCACCAGGGAGTACAGGGGGCGCCGATGGCTACACCTTC; CDR3aa: CASSPGSTGGADGYTF
abundance: -; v_gene: TRBV4-2; d_gene: TRBD1; j_gene: TRBJ1-2; CDR3nt: TGTGCCAGCAGCCAAGAACAGGGGGCTGGTAACTATGGCTACACCTTC; CDR3aa: CASSQEQGAGNYGYTF
abundance: -; v_gene: TRBV5-6; d_gene: TRBD1; j_gene: TRBJ1-1; CDR3nt: TGTGCCAGCACCTTTCAGCAGGGGGTGACTGAAGCTTTCTTT; CDR3aa: CASTFQQGVTEAFF
abundance: -; v_gene: TRBV18; d_gene: TRBD2; j_gene: TRBJ2-1; CDR3nt: TGTGCCAGCTCACCACCGGGAGCGGGGGATGAGCAGTTCTTC; CDR3aa: CASSPPGAGDEQFF
abundance: -; v_gene: TRBV5-1; d_gene: -; j_gene: TRBJ2-7; CDR3nt: TGCGCCAGCAGCTTGGAGGTTATGGGATCCTACGAGCAGTACTTC; CDR3aa: CASSLEVMGSYEQYF
abundance: -; v_gene: TRBV4-2; d_gene: TRBD1; j_gene: TRBJ1-1; CDR3nt: TGTGCCAGCAGCCAAGAGACAGGGGGGAACACTGAAGCTTTCTTT; CDR3aa: CASSQETGGNTEAFF
abundance: once; v_gene: TRBV3-1/TRBV3-2; d_gene: -; j_gene: TRBJ2-6; CDR3nt: TGTGCCAGCAGCCAAGGGTCCGGTGGGGCCAACGTCCTAACTTTC; CDR3aa: CASSQGSGGANVLTF
abundance: -; v_gene: TRBV9; d_gene: TRBD1; j_gene: TRBJ1-2; CDR3nt: TGTGCCAGCAGCCCGGGGACAGCCGGCTACACCTTC; CDR3aa: CASSPGTAGYTF
abundance: -; v_gene: TRBV5-1; d_gene: TRBD1; j_gene: TRBJ1-6; CDR3nt: TGCGCCAGCAGCTTTTGGGGACAGGCCGATTCACCCCTCCACTTT; CDR3aa: CASSFWGQADSPLHF
abundance: -; v_gene: TRBV9; d_gene: -; j_gene: TRBJ1-2; CDR3nt: TGTGCCAGCAGCGAGGAGGGGCATGGTTCCTCTTGGTACACCTTC; CDR3aa: CASSEEGHGSSWYTF
abundance: -; v_gene: TRBV18; d_gene: -; j_gene: TRBJ2-5; CDR3nt: TGTGCCAGCTCACCACCTGGCCAAGAGACCCAGTACTTC; CDR3aa: CASSPPGQETQYF
abundance: -; v_gene: TRBV6-4; d_gene: -; j_gene: TRBJ2-1; CDR3nt: TGTGCCAGCAGTGCGTACCTAGGGAGTTCGAGGGGTGAGCAGTTCTTC; CDR3aa: CASSAYLGSSRGEQFF
abundance: -; v_gene: TRBV5-1; d_gene: -; j_gene: TRBJ1-3; CDR3nt: TGCGCCAGCAGCTCCGCGGGAGGTAGGACATCGGCCCGCTCTGGAAACACCATATATTTT; CDR3aa: CASSSAGGRTSARSGNTIYF
abundance: once; v_gene: TRBV6-5; d_gene: TRBD1; j_gene: TRBJ2-1; CDR3nt: TGTGCCAGCAGTCCCGCGGACAGGGTCTACAATGAGCAGTTCTTC; CDR3aa: CASSPADRVYNEQFF
abundance: -; v_gene: TRBV7-2; d_gene: -; j_gene: TRBJ2-1; CDR3nt: TGTGCCAGCAGCGTAACTAGGGGCTCCTACAATGAGCAGTTCTTC; CDR3aa: CASSVTRGSYNEQFF
abundance: -; v_gene: TRBV2; d_gene: -; j_gene: TRBJ1-2; CDR3nt: TGTGCCAGCAGTGAACTTGGTCAGCGCCCAGGGAGGACCCATGGCTACACCTTC; CDR3aa: CASSELGQRPGRTHGYTF
abundance: -; v_gene: TRBV18; d_gene: TRBD2; j_gene: TRBJ2-3; CDR3nt: TGTGCCAGCTCACCTTCCGGGACTAGCAGGGATACGCAGTATTTT; CDR3aa: CASSPSGTSRDTQYF
abundance: -; v_gene: TRBV7-9; d_gene: -; j_gene: TRBJ2-7; CDR3nt: TGTGCCAGCAGCTTCCCGGGACGGGGGTACGAGCAGTACTTC; CDR3aa: CASSFPGRGYEQYF
abundance: -; v_gene: TRBV30; d_gene: -; j_gene: TRBJ2-3; CDR3nt: TGTGCCTGGAGTGTACGGTGGGACTTACCAGATACGCAGTATTTT; CDR3aa: CAWSVRWDLPDTQYF
abundance: -; v_gene: TRBV6-5; d_gene: -; j_gene: TRBJ1-5; CDR3nt: TGTGCCAGTTTAAGGACACAGAATCAGCCCCAGCATTTT; CDR3aa: CASLRTQNQPQHF
abundance: -; v_gene: TRBV7-9; d_gene: -; j_gene: TRBJ1-3; CDR3nt: TGTGCCAGCAGCCCCCCTGTAGCGCAAAACACCATATATTTT; CDR3aa: CASSPPVAQNTIYF
abundance: -; v_gene: TRBV24-1; d_gene: -; j_gene: TRBJ1-2; CDR3nt: TGTGCCACCAGTGATCCCTATGGCTACACCTTC; CDR3aa: CATSDPYGYTF
abundance: -; v_gene: TRBV7-9; d_gene: TRBD2; j_gene: TRBJ2-4; CDR3nt: TGTGCCAGCAGCCCCCAGGCGGGGGTACACATTCAGTACTTC; CDR3aa: CASSPQAGVHIQYF
abundance: -; v_gene: TRBV6-5; d_gene: -; j_gene: TRBJ1-3; CDR3nt: TGTGCCACCCAACGGGGACAAACCTCTGGAAACACCATATATTTT; CDR3aa: CATQRGQTSGNTIYF
abundance: -; v_gene: TRBV6-5; d_gene: -; j_gene: TRBJ1-4; CDR3nt: TGTGCCAGCAGTTACTCGAAGGGGGGGAGAGAAAAACTGTTTTTT; CDR3aa: CASSYSKGGREKLFF
abundance: -; v_gene: TRBV3-1/TRBV3-2; d_gene: -; j_gene: TRBJ1-2; CDR3nt: TGTGCCAGCAGCCAGGGAGTTCGGGGGCTAATCTATGGCTACACCTTC; CDR3aa: CASSQGVRGLIYGYTF